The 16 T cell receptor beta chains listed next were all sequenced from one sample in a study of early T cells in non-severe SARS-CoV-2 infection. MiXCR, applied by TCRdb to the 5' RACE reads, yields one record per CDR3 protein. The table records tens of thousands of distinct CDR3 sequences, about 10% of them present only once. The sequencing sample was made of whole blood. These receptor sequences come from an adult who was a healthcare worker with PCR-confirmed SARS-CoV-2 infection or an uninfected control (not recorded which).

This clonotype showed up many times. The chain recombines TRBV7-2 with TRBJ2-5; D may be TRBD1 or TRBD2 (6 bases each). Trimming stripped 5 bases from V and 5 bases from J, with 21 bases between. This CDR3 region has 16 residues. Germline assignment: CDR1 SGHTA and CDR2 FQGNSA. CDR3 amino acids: CASSLQWGALGETQYF. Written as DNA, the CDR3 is TGTGCCAGCAGCCTGCAGTGGGGGGCCCTGGGGGAGACCCAGTACTTC.

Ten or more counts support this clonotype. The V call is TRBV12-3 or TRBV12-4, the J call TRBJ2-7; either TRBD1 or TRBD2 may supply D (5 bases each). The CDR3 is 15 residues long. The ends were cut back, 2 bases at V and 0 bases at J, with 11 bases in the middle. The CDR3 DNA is TGTGCCAGCAGTTTAACAGGAGGCCTCTCCTACGAGCAGTACTTC. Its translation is CASSLTGGLSYEQYF.

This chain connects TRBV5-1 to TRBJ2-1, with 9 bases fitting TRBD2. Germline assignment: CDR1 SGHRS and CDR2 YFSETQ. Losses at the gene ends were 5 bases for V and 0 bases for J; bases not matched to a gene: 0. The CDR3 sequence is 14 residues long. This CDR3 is CASRAGGSYNEQFF. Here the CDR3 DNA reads TGCGCCAGCAGAGCGGGAGGCTCCTACAATGAGCAGTTCTTC.

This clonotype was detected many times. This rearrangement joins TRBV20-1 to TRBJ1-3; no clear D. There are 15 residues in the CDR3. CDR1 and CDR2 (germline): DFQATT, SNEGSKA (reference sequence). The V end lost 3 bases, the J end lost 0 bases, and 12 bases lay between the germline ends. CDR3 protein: CSASIPGYSGNTIYF. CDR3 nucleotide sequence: TGCAGTGCTAGTATCCCGGGGTACTCTGGAAACACCATATATTTT.

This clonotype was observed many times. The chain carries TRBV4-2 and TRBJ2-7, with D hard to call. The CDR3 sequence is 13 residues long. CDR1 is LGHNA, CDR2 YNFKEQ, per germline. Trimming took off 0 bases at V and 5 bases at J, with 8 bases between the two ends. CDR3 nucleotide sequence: TGTGCCAGCAGCCAAGAAGGAAGGGACGAGCAGTACTTC. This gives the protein CASSQEGRDEQYF.

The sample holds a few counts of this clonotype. The CDR3, as DNA: TGTGCCAGCAGGTTACAGGGTGCAGATACGCAGTATTTT. Its protein is CASRLQGADTQYF. This rearrangement joins TRBV11-2 to TRBJ2-3, with D possibly being TRBD1 (6 bases). Trimming stripped 6 bases from V and 4 bases from J, with 11 bases between. Per the germline V gene, CDR1 is SGHAT and CDR2 is FQNNGV. CDR3 length: 13 amino acids.

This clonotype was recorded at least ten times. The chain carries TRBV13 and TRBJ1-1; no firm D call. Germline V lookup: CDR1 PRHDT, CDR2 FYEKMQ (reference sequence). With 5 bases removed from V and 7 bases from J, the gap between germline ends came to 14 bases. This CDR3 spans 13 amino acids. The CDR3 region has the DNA TGTGCCAGCAGCCCGGGCCCGACCCGTGAAGCTTTCTTT. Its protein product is CASSPGPTREAFF.

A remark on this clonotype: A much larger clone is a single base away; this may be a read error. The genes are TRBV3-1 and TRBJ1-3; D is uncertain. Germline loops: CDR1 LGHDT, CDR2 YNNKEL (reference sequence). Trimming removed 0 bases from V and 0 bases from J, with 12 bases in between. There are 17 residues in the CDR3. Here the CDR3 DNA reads TGTGCCAGCAGCCAAGAAAGGCCGGAGAACTCTGGAAACACCATATATTTT. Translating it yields CASSQERPENSGNTIYF.

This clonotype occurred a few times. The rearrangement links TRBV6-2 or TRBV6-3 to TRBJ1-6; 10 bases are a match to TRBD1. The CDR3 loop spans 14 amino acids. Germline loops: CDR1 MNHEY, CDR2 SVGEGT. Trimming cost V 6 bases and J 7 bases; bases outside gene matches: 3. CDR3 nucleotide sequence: TGTGCCAGCAGGGGACAGGGGTTCAATTCACCCCTCCACTTT. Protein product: CASRGQGFNSPLHF.

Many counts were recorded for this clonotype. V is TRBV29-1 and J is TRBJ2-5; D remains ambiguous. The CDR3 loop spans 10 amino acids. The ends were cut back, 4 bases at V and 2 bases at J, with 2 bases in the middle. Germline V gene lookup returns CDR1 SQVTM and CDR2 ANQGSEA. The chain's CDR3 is CSVGQETQYF. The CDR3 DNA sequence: TGCAGCGTTGGACAAGAGACCCAGTACTTC. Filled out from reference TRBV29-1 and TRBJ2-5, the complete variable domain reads SAVISQKPSRDICQRGTSLTIQCQVDSQVTMMFWYRQQPGQSLTLIATANQGSEATYESGFVIDKFPISRPNLTFSTLTVSNMSPEDSSIYLCSVGQETQYFGPGTRLLVL.

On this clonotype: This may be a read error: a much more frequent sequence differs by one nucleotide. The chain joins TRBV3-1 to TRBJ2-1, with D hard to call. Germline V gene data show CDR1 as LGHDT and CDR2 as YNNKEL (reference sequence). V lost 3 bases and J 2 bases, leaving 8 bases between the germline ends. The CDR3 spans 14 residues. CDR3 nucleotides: TGTGCCAGCAGCCAGCGGATCCCCTACAATGAGCAGTTCTTC. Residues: CASSQRIPYNEQFF.

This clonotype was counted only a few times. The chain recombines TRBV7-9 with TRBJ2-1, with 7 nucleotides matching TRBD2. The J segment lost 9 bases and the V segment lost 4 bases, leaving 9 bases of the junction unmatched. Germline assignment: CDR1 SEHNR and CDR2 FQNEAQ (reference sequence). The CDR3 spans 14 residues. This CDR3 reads CASSSLRESSEQFF. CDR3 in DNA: TGTGCCAGCAGCTCCTTGCGGGAGTCTAGTGAGCAGTTCTTC.

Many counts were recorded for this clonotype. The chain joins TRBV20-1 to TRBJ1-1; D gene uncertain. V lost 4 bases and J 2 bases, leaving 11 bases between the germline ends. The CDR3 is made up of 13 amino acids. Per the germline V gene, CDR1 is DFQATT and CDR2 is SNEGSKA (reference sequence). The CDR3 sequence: CSATPTVNTEAFF. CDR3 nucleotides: TGCAGTGCTACCCCGACCGTCAACACTGAAGCTTTCTTT.

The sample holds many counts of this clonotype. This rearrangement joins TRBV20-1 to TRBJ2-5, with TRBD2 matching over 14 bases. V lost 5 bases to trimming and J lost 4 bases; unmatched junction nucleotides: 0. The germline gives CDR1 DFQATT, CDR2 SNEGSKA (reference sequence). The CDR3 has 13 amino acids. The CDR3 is CSAGTSGRETQYF. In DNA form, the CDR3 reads TGCAGTGCTGGGACTAGCGGGAGAGAGACCCAGTACTTC.

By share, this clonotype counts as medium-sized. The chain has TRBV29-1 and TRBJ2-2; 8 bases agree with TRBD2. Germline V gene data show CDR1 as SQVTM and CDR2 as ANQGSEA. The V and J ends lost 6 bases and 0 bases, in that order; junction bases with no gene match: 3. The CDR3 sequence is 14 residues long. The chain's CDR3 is CSVRGGTNTGELFF. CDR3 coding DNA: TGCAGCGTCCGGGGGGGGACGAACACCGGGGAGCTGTTTTTT.

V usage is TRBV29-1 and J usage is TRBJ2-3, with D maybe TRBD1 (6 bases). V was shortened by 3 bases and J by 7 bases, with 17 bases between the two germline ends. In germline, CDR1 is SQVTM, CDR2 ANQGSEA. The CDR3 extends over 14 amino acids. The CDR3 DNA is TGCAGCGTTGATACGACAGGTCCGGTTCATACGCAGTATTTT. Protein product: CSVDTTGPVHTQYF.